The 21 T cell receptor beta chains below come from one sample, sequenced in a study of lymphopenia after photon versus proton radiotherapy. Generated by immunoSEQ multiplex PCR, the TCRdb table keeps only in-frame clones and is missing some. This sample has some 170,000 clones; roughly nine tenths occur once, and the top ten carry approximately 4.6%. The specimen was peripheral blood, collected from a patient treated with photon-based radiotherapy. Source of these receptors: a man aged 45-60 years with gastric cancer.

The V gene is TRBV6-5, the J gene TRBJ2-3, with D perhaps TRBD2 (7 bases). Germline V gene data show CDR1 as MNHEY and CDR2 as SVGAGI. The CDR3 is 14 amino acids. Trimming removed 6 bases from V and 5 bases from J, with 15 bases in between. The CDR3 loop is CASSRGALGDTQYF. Written as DNA, the CDR3 is TGTGCCAGCAGCCGGGGGGCTCTAGGAGATACGCAGTATTTT.

In DNA form, the CDR3 reads TGTGCCAGTAGTATAAAGGACGATGGATGGCCCCAGCATTTT. This translates into CASSIKDDGWPQHF. V is TRBV19 and J is TRBJ1-5; unclear D gene. The germline gives CDR1 LNHDA, CDR2 SQIVND (reference sequence). This CDR3 has 14 amino acids. Deletions cut 2 bases from V and 9 bases from J, with 14 bases between.

This clone was observed a single time. V gene TRBV7-3 combines with J gene TRBJ2-3, with D uncertain. The germline V and J ends were trimmed by 3 bases and 3 bases, with 7 bases remaining between them. CDR3 size: 13 residues. The germline CDR1 and CDR2 sequences are SGHTA and FQGTGA. CDR3 nucleotides: TGTGCCAGCAGCTTTGTAGGTACAGATACGCAGTATTTT. This gives the protein CASSFVGTDTQYF.

This chain connects TRBV5-1 to TRBJ1-1, with a tentative D call TRBD1 (5 bases). The CDR3 is made up of 15 amino acids. V was pared by 4 bases and J by 2 bases, with 15 bases between. In germline, CDR1 is SGHRS, CDR2 YFSETQ. The CDR3 reads CASSLAGTANTEAFF. CDR3 nucleotide sequence: TGCGCCAGCAGCCTGGCCGGGACCGCCAACACTGAAGCTTTCTTT.

The chain links TRBV16 to TRBJ2-1; TRBD2 matches at 11 bases. Per the germline V gene, CDR1 is KGHSY and CDR2 is FQNENV. After removal of 4 bases from V and 8 bases from J, the junction contained 7 bases not matched to a gene. The CDR3 sequence is 15 residues long. CDR3 sequence: CASSPVTSGKYEQFF. CDR3 nucleotide sequence: TGTGCCAGCAGCCCCGTGACTAGCGGGAAATATGAGCAGTTCTTC.

The chain combines TRBV19 with TRBJ2-1, with D perhaps TRBD2 (5 bases). Germline V CDR1 and CDR2: LNHDA, SQIVND (reference sequence). The CDR3 is 14 amino acids. Deletions cut 9 bases from V and 3 bases from J, with 15 bases between. DNA of the CDR3: TGTGCCAGCATTTCGGGGAGAGACTACAATGAGCAGTTCTTC. This translates into CASISGRDYNEQFF.

The rearrangement joins TRBV7-2 to TRBJ1-1, with 8 bases matching TRBD1. CDR3 length: 14 residues. CDR1 SGHTA and CDR2 FQGNSA come from the germline V gene. Trimming at V came to 5 bases and at J to 1 base, leaving 3 bases not matched to a gene. In DNA, the CDR3 is TGTGCCAGCAGCCCAGGGGGCTCGAACACTGAAGCTTTCTTT. Translation gives CASSPGGSNTEAFF.

The chain joins TRBV28 to TRBJ1-1, with D possibly being TRBD1 (6 bases). The CDR3 contains 14 residues. Germline CDR1 MDHEN, CDR2 SYDVKM. Between the trimmed V and J ends, which lost 5 bases and 5 bases, there was a span of 15 bases. The CDR3: CASSVTGARTEAFF. The CDR3 coding sequence is TGTGCCAGCAGTGTGACGGGGGCTCGGACTGAAGCTTTCTTT.

This clone was found once. V and J are TRBV7-9 and TRBJ1-4; 9 nucleotides line up with TRBD1. The CDR3 covers 14 residues. Unmatched junction bases numbered 4, after V lost 6 bases and J lost 5 bases. Germline-derived CDR1 and CDR2 are SEHNR and FQNEAQ (reference sequence). Here the CDR3 reads CASSLDRGNEKLFF. The CDR3 DNA follows: TGTGCCAGCAGTTTGGACAGGGGAAATGAAAAACTGTTTTTT.

This sequence joins TRBV13 and TRBJ2-2; D possibly matches TRBD1 or TRBD2 (5 bases each). V was shortened by 6 bases and J by 3 bases, with 17 bases between the two germline ends. CDR3 length: 16 residues. The germline gives CDR1 PRHDT, CDR2 FYEKMQ (reference sequence). The CDR3 region is CASSAGWQGDTGELFF. The CDR3 nucleotides are TGTGCCAGCAGTGCCGGTTGGCAGGGAGACACCGGGGAGCTGTTTTTT.

The rearrangement uses TRBV11-2 and TRBJ2-3; no firm D call. V was cut by 1 base and J by 9 bases, with 5 bases left in between. CDR3 length: 11 amino acids. CDR1 is SGHAT, CDR2 FQNNGV, per germline. For the CDR3, the DNA is TGTGCCAGCAGCTTAGGGGGAACGCAGTATTTT. This gives the protein CASSLGGTQYF.

This clone showed up just once. The rearrangement uses TRBV27 and TRBJ2-7; the D gene is possibly TRBD1 (6 bases). In germline, CDR1 is MNHEY, CDR2 SMNVEV (reference sequence). CDR3 length: 16 residues. V lost 5 bases, J lost 4 bases, and 21 bases lay in between. This CDR3 reads CASSRVLTGFWYEQYF. The CDR3 DNA follows: TGTGCCAGCAGTCGCGTCCTCACAGGGTTTTGGTACGAGCAGTACTTC.

The J gene is TRBJ2-4, the V gene TRBV6-5; the match to TRBD2 covers 9 bases. The CDR3 contains 15 residues. Per germline, CDR1 MNHEY and CDR2 SVGAGI. V was clipped by 8 bases and J by 2 bases; unmatched bases: 7. CDR3 residues: CASRLAGTPKNIQYF. DNA for the CDR3: TGTGCCAGCCGCCTAGCGGGAACCCCCAAAAACATTCAGTACTTC.

The chain is built from TRBV28 and TRBJ1-2; 9 bases fit TRBD1. This CDR3 contains 15 residues. Germline values: CDR1 MDHEN, CDR2 SYDVKM. V lost 5 bases, J lost 5 bases, and 9 bases stayed unmatched. The CDR3 DNA sequence: TGTGCCAGCAGTCCTCCACAGGGGGCCTTTTATGGCTACACCTTC. Translation: CASSPPQGAFYGYTF.

The rearrangement joins TRBV11-1 to TRBJ2-3; D call uncertain. V was clipped by 5 bases and J by 4 bases, with 4 bases between them. CDR1 SGHAT and CDR2 FQDESV come from the germline V gene (reference sequence). The CDR3 consists of 11 residues. The CDR3 loop is CASSPSDTQYF. CDR3 sequence (DNA): TGTGCCAGCAGCCCGTCAGATACGCAGTATTTT.

The chain carries TRBV5-5 and TRBJ2-1, with a weak D call TRBD1 (6 bases). V lost 4 bases and J 4 bases, leaving 12 bases between the germline ends. CDR1 SGHKS and CDR2 YYEKEE come from the germline V gene (reference sequence). CDR3 length equals 14 residues. Here the CDR3 DNA reads TGTGCCAGCAGCACCAGGACAGATTACAATGAGCAGTTCTTC. It specifies CASSTRTDYNEQFF.

This chain uses TRBV5-1 with TRBJ1-6, with 9 bases fitting TRBD1. The germline CDR1 and CDR2 sequences are SGHRS and YFSETQ. Germline trimming cut 4 bases from V and 8 bases from J; bases unmatched to any gene: 4. This CDR3 contains 14 residues. This CDR3 reads CASSPGTGYSPLHF. In DNA, the CDR3 is TGCGCCAGCAGCCCCGGGACAGGGTATTCACCCCTCCACTTT.

V usage is TRBV18 and J usage is TRBJ2-1, with TRBD2 identical over 7 bases. V was pared by 1 base and J by 5 bases, with 11 bases of the junction left unmatched. In germline, CDR1 is KGHSH, CDR2 LQKENI. The CDR3 contains 17 residues. The CDR3 DNA follows: TGTGCCAGCTCACCACGGGCTATGGGGAGCGGGGACAATGAGCAGTTCTTC. Encoded protein: CASSPRAMGSGDNEQFF.

This clone has a handful of counts. This sequence joins TRBV7-9 and TRBJ2-7; the match to TRBD2 covers 7 bases. The junction had 13 bases not matched to a gene; V was cut back by 5 bases and J by 0 bases. The CDR3 is 17 residues long. The germline gives CDR1 SEHNR, CDR2 FQNEAQ (reference sequence). CDR3 region: CASSPRASGDSSYEQYF. The CDR3 DNA reads as TGTGCCAGCAGCCCCCGGGCGAGCGGGGATAGCTCCTACGAGCAGTACTTC.

The J gene is TRBJ1-1, the V gene TRBV4-1, with TRBD1 as a possible D gene (5 bases). V shed 4 bases and J shed 4 bases, with 16 bases lying between them. The CDR3 consists of 15 residues. Germline loops: CDR1 MGHRA, CDR2 YSYEKL. The CDR3 spells CASSRGQGVGTEAFF. The CDR3 nucleotides are TGCGCCAGCAGCCGAGGACAAGGGGTGGGCACTGAAGCTTTCTTT.

The chain joins TRBV28 to TRBJ2-3; D remains unclear. The germline gives CDR1 MDHEN, CDR2 SYDVKM. This CDR3 has 14 amino acids. V was shortened by 2 bases and J by 2 bases, with 8 bases between the two germline ends. CDR3 in amino acids: CASSLGGTTDTQYF. CDR3 coding DNA: TGTGCCAGCAGTTTAGGCGGAACCACAGATACGCAGTATTTT. Drawing the rest from reference TRBV28 and TRBJ2-3, the complete variable domain is DVKVTQSSRYLVKRTGEKVFLECVQDMDHENMFWYRQDPGLGLRLIYFSYDVKMKEKGDIPEGYSVSREKKERFSLILESASTNQTSMYLCASSLGGTTDTQYFGPGTRLTVL.